This T cell receptor (beta chain) is from a study of blood T cell repertoires in COVID-19. As for the study in general: The United States, Italy and Spain supplied acute and convalescent COVID-19 samples. PBMCs, B-cell-depleted T cells, or T cells provided the cDNA or gDNA that made up the material.

The ends lost 2 bases at V and 8 bases at J; junction bases unmatched: 6. This CDR3 comprises 14 residues. CDR1 is GTSNPN and CDR2 is SVGIG in the germline V gene (reference sequence). In the authors' workflow: Scientists estimated how many nucleated cells there were by amplifying reference gene primers. The assay was immunoSEQ multiplex PCR, and TCRdb's table has in-frame clones only and misses some. From that table come the V and J calls and clone size; the DNA was used to work out D and trimming. The table lists roughly 86,000 clones, 85% to 90% of them singletons. The sample comprised peripheral blood. V and J are TRBV30 and TRBJ1-4; 9 nucleotides line up with TRBD1. The sequence was collected from a man aged 35 to 55 with acute or convalescent COVID-19. CDR3 protein: CAWSRQGDREKLFF. The CDR3 nucleotides read TGTGCCTGGAGTCGACAGGGGGATAGAGAAAAACTGTTTTTT.